This T cell receptor beta chain was found in a study of shared clonotypes between healthy human individuals. Clones were sequenced by immunoSEQ multiplex PCR, and TCRdb holds only the in-frame ones, with some missing. This table holds approximately 500,000 clones, 81% found once. Germline CDR1 and CDR2: SEHNR and FQNEAQ (reference sequence). CDR3 length equals 15 residues. V lost 4 bases and J lost 6, with 17 bases in between. This TCR was sampled from a woman aged 40 to 50 in good health. Some clones in this sample may be carry-over from other donors' samples. The sample comprised PBMCs. V usage is TRBV7-9 and J usage is TRBJ2-3; possibly TRBD1 or TRBD2 for D (5 bases each). The CDR3 reads CASSSSGGGTDTQYF. CDR3 bases: TGTGCCAGCAGCTCGAGTGGGGGTGGGACGGATACGCAGTATTTT.